This T cell receptor (beta chain) came from a study of T cell changes during pregnancy in multiple sclerosis. Germline-derived CDR1 and CDR2 are SGHAT and FQNNGV. V lost 1 base to trimming and J lost 12 bases, with 18 bases between them. This CDR3 comprises 14 residues. Only in-frame clones appear in the TCRdb table, and some are missing; sequencing was by immunoSEQ multiplex PCR. The data contain about 80,000 clones, roughly 92% of them seen just once; the ten biggest clones take up around 0.22%. The J gene is TRBJ1-2, the V gene TRBV11-2; D possibly corresponds to TRBD1 (6 bases). The receptor's source is a female donor with multiple sclerosis, enrolled in a pregnancy study. Here the sequenced sample was CD4+ T cells from peripheral blood mononuclear cells, taken before pregnancy. CDR3: CASSLGGPTGWHTF. In nucleotides, the CDR3 is TGTGCCAGCAGCTTAGGGGGCCCTACAGGGTGGCACACCTTC.